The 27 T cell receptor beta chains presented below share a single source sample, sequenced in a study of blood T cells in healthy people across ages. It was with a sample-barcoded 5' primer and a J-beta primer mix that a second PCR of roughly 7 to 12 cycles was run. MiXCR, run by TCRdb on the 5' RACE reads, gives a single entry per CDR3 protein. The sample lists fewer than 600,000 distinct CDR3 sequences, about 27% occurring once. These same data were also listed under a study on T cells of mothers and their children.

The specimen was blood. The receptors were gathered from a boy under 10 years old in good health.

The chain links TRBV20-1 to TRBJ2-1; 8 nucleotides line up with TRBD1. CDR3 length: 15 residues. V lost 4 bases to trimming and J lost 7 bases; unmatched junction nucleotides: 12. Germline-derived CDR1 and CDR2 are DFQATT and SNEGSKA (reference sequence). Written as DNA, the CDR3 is TGCAGTGCTACTCCTGGAGGGGGACAGGAGAATGAGCAGTTCTTC. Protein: CSATPGGGQENEQFF.

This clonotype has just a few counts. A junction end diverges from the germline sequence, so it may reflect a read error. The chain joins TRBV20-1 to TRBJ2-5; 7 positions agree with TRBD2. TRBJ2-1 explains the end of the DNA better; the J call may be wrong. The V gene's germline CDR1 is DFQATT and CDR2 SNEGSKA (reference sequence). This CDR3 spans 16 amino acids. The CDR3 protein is CSARDTLAALYNEQFF. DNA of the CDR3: TGTAGTGCTAGAGACACTCTAGCGGCCCTCTACAATGAGCAGTTCTTC.

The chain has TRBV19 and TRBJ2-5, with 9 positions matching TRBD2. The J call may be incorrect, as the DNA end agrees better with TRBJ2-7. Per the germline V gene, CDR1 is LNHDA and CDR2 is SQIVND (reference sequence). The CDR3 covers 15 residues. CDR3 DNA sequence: TGTGCCAGTAGTATGGCACTAGCGGGCCTCTACGAGCAGTACTTC. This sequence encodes CASSMALAGLYEQYF.

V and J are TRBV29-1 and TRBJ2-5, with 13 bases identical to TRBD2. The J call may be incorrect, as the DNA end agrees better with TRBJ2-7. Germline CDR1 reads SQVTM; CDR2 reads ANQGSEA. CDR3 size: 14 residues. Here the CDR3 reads CSITAGLAGDEQYF. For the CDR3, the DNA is TGCAGCATTACCGCCGGACTAGCGGGAGACGAGCAGTACTTC.

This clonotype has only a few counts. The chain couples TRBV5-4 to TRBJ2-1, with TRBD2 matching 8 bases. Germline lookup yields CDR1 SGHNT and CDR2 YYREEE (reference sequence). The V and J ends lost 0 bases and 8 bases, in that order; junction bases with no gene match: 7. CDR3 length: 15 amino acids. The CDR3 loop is CASSLGAGESDEQFF. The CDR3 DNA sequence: TGTGCCAGCAGCTTGGGAGCGGGAGAAAGTGATGAGCAGTTCTTC.

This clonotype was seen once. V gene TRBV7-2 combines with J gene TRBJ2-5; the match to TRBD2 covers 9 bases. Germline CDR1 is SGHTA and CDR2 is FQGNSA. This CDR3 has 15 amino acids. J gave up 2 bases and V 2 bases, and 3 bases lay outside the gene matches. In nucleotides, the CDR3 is TGTGCCAGCAGCTTACCTAGCGGGACACAAGAGACCCAGTACTTC. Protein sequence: CASSLPSGTQETQYF.

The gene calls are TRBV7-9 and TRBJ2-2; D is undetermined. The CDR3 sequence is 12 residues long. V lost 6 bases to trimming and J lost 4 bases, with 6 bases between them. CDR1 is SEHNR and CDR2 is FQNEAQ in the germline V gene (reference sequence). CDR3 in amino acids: CASRLITGELFF. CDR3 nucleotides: TGTGCCAGCAGGTTGATCACCGGGGAGCTGTTTTTT.

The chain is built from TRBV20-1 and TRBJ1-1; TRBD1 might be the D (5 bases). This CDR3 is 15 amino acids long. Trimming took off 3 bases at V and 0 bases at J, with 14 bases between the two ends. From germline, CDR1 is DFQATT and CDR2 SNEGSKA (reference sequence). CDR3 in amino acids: CSARRGAGMNTEAFF. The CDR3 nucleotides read TGCAGTGCTAGGCGGGGCGCGGGGATGAACACTGAAGCTTTCTTT.

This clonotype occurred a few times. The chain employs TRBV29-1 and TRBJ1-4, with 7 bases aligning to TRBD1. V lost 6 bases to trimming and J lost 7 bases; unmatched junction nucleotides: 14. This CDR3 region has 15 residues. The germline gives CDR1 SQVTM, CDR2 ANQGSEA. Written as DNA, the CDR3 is TGCAGCGTCGACCCGACAGGGACCGGGGGTGAAAAACTGTTTTTT. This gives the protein CSVDPTGTGGEKLFF.

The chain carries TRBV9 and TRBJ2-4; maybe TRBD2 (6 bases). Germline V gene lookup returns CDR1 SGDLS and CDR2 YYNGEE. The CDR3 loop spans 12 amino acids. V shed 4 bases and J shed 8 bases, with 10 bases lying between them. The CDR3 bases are TGTGCCAGCAGCCTCCCGGGGGACATTCAGTACTTC. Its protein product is CASSLPGDIQYF.

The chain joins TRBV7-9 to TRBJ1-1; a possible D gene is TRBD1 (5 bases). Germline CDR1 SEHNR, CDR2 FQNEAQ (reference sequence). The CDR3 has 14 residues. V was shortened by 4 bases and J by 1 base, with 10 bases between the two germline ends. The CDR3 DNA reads TGTGCCAGCAGCTCAAATACAGGGAACACTGAAGCTTTCTTT. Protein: CASSSNTGNTEAFF.

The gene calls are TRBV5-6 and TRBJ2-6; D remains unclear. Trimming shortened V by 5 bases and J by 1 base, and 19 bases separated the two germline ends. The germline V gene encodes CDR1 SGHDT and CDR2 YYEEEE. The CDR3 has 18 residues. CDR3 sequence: CASRRNPPNLSGANVLTF. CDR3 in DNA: TGTGCCAGCAGGCGGAATCCCCCGAACCTTTCTGGGGCCAACGTCCTGACTTTC.

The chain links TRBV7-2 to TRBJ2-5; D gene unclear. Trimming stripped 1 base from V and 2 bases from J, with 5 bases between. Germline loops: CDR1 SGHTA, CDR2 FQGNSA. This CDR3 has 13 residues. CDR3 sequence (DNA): TGTGCCAGCAGCTTAGGGGAACAAGAGACCCAGTACTTC. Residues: CASSLGEQETQYF.

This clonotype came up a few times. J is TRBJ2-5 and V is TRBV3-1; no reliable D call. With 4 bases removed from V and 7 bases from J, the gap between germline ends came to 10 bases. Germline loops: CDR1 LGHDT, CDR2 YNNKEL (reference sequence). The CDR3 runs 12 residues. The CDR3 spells CASSPTPGTQYF. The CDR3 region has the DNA TGTGCCAGCAGCCCTACCCCAGGGACCCAGTACTTC.

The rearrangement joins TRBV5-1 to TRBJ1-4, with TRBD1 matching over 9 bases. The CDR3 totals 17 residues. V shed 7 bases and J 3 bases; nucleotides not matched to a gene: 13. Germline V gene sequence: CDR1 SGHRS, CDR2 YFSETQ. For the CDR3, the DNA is TGCGCCAGCCGCCCACTTACAGGGGGCAGCTCTAATGAAAAACTGTTTTTT. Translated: CASRPLTGGSSNEKLFF.

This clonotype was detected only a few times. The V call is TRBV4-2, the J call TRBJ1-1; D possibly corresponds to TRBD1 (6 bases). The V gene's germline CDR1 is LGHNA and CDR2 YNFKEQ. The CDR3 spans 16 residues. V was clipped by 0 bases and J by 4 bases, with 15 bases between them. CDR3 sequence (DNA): TGTGCCAGCAGCCAAGATTTTCCGGGGGCGGGCACTGAAGCTTTCTTT. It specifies CASSQDFPGAGTEAFF.

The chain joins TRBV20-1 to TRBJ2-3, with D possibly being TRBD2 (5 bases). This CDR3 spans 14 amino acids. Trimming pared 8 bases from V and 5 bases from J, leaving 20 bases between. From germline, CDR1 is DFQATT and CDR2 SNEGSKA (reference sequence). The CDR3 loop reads CSPRASAEGDTQYF. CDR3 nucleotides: TGCAGTCCAAGGGCCTCAGCTGAGGGAGATACGCAGTATTTT.

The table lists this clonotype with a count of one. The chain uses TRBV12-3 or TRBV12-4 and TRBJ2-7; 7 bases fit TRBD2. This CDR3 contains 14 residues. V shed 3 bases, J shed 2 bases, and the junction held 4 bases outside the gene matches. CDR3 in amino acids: CASSFAGVAYEQYF. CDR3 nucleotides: TGTGCCAGCAGTTTCGCGGGAGTAGCCTACGAGCAGTACTTC.

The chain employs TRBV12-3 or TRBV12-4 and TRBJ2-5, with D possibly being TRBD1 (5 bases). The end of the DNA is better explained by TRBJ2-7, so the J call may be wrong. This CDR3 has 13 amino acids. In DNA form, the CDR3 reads TGTGCCAGCAGTTTAAGCAGGGCCTACGAGCAGTACTTC. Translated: CASSLSRAYEQYF.

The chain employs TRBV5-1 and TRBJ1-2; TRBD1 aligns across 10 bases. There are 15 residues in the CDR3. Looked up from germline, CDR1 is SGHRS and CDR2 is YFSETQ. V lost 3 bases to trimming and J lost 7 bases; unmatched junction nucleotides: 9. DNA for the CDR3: TGCGCCAGCAGCTCGCCGGGACAGGGGCCAATTGGCTACACCTTC. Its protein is CASSSPGQGPIGYTF.

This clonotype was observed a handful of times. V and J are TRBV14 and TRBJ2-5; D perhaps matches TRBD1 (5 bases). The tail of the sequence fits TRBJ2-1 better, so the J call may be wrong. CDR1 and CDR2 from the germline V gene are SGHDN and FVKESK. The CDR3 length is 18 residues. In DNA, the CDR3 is TGTGCCAGCAGCCAAGTTAGAGGACAAGGTCCCTTATGGGGTGAGCAGTTCTTC. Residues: CASSQVRGQGPLWGEQFF.

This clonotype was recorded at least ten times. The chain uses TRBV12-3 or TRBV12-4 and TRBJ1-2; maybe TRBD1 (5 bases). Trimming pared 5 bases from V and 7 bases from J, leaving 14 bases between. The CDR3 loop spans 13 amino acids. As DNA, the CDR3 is TGTGCCAGCAGTCACAACCGGGGGGTTGGCTACACCTTC. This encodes CASSHNRGVGYTF.

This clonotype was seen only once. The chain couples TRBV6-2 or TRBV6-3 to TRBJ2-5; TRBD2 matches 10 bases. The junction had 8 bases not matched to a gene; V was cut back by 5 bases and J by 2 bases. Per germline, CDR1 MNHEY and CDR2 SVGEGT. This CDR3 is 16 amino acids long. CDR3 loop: CASSQRGLAQQETQYF. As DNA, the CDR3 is TGTGCCAGCAGTCAGAGGGGACTAGCGCAACAAGAGACCCAGTACTTC.

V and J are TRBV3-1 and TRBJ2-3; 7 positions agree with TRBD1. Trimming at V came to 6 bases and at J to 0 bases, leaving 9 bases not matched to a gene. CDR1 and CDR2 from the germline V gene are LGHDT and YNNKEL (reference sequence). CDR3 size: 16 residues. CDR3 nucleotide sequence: TGTGCCAGCAGTCCTTTCATCAGGGGGAGCACAGATACGCAGTATTTT. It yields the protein CASSPFIRGSTDTQYF.

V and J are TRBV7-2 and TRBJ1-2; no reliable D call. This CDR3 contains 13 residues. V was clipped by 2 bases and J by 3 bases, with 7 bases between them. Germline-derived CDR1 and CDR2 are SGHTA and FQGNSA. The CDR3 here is CASSLIFDYGYTF. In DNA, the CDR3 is TGTGCCAGCAGCTTAATATTCGACTATGGCTACACCTTC.

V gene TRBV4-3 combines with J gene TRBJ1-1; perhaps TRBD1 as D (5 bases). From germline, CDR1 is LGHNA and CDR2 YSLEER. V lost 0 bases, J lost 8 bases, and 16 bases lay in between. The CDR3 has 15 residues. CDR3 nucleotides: TGCGCCAGCAGCCAAGACAGGGTCTCGACGGACGAAGCTTTCTTT. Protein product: CASSQDRVSTDEAFF.

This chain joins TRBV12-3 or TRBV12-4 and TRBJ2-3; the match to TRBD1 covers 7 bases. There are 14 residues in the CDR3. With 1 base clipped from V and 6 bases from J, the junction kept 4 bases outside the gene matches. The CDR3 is CASSLGQGLDTQYF. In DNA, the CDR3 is TGTGCCAGCAGTTTAGGACAGGGTCTCGATACGCAGTATTTT.